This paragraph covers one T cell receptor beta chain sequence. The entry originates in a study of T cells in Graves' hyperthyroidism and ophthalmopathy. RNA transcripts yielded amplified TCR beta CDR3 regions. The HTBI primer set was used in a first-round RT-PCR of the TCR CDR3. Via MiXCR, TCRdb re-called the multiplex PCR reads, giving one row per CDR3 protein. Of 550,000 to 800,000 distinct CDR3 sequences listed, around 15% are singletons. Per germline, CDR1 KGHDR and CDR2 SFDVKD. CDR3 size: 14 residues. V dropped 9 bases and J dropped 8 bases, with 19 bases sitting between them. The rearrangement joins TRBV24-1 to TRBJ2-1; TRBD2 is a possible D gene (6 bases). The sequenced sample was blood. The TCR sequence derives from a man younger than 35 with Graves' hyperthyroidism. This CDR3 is CATGVLAFSHEQFF. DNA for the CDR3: TGTGCCACCGGTGTACTAGCTTTTTCGCATGAGCAGTTCTTC.